A selection of T cell receptor beta chains follows, all from one sample in a study of shared clonotypes between healthy human individuals. The protocol was immunoSEQ multiplex PCR, while the TCRdb copy is restricted to in-frame clones and leaves out a portion. The sample lists a few million clones; approximately 90% were seen once. Sequencing was performed on naive CD4+ T cells sorted from blood. The receptors come from a young man in good health. The CDR3 runs from the conserved cysteine through the conserved F or W. The D gene is left open where the match is weak.

d_call j_call v_call cdr3_aa
TRBD2 TRBJ2-7 TRBV4-3 CASSRTSGSRYEQYF
. TRBJ1-4 TRBV28 CASSWTATNEKLFF
. TRBJ2-5 TRBV6-6 CASRPSLSSQETQYF
TRBD2 TRBJ2-1 TRBV9 CASSVEWRGSYNEQFF
. TRBJ2-5 TRBV28 CASSPARALIETQYF
TRBD1 TRBJ2-7 TRBV19 CASSGPGQGFYEQYF
. TRBJ1-5 TRBV2 CASSFSGDSQPQHF
TRBD2 TRBJ2-5 TRBV18 CASSRLAGGGETQYF
. TRBJ2-7 TRBV29-1 CSVLTTLVGIYEQYF
. TRBJ1-2 TRBV19 CASSSGYNYGYTF
. TRBJ2-7 TRBV19 CASSIGRAYEQYF
TRBD1 TRBJ2-2 TRBV11-3 CASSDRDNTGELFF
. TRBJ2-1 TRBV9 CASSPLRLGNEQFF
. TRBJ2-2 TRBV5-5 CASSFTGNTGELFF
. TRBJ1-1 TRBV5-1 CASSSEGGPASEAFF
TRBD1 TRBJ1-6 TRBV28 CASRDGTVNSPLHF
. TRBJ2-5 TRBV7-2 CASSLGGSQETQYF
. TRBJ1-1 TRBV30 CAWTRGRRMNTEAFF
. TRBJ2-3 TRBV25-1 CASSEEYRTDTQYF
. TRBJ2-4 TRBV9 CASSADIEKNIQYF
. TRBJ2-1 TRBV19 CASSSRATPGNEQFF
TRBD1 TRBJ1-1 TRBV6-6 CASVRDRGTTEAFF
TRBD1 TRBJ1-5 TRBV6-5 CASRPGQNQPQHF
TRBD1 TRBJ1-1 TRBV27 CASSLGPPLTGGNTEAFF
TRBD1 TRBJ2-2 TRBV28 CASSSGQLNTGELFF
TRBD2 TRBJ2-1 TRBV5-4 CASSPQGLAINEQFF
. TRBJ2-7 TRBV11-2 CASSFGQWNPVGSYEQYF